These 14 T cell receptor beta chains came from one sample sequenced in a study of T cell repertoires in cytomegalovirus infection. In TCRdb, the reads were re-called with MiXCR into one record per CDR3 protein. The repertoire holds about 230,000 distinct CDR3 sequences, with approximately 6.7% as singletons. The source material was PBMCs. The source is a human donor in good health (CMV status not recorded). Some clones in this sample may be carry-over from other donors' samples.

The genes are TRBV10-3 and TRBJ2-7; tentatively, D is TRBD2 (7 bases). The CDR3 extends over 15 amino acids. The V end lost 6 bases, the J end lost 6 bases, and 21 bases lay between the germline ends. Germline assignment: CDR1 ENHRY and CDR2 SYGVKD. The CDR3 is CAIRDDGGGGFEQYF. The DNA of the CDR3 is TGTGCCATCAGGGACGATGGGGGGGGCGGCTTCGAGCAGTACTTC.

This clonotype was picked up many times. The chain joins TRBV9 to TRBJ2-3, with TRBD2 matching 10 bases. Germline lookup yields CDR1 SGDLS and CDR2 YYNGEE. This CDR3 has 16 residues. V lost 0 bases, J lost 1 base, and 2 bases stayed unmatched. The CDR3 DNA follows: TGTGCCAGCAGCGTAGGAACTAGCGGGGGCACAGATACGCAGTATTTT. It is translated as CASSVGTSGGTDTQYF.

This clonotype occurred once. The CDR3 ends on some other residue instead of the conserved phenylalanine or tryptophan, so this is likely a read error. This rearrangement joins TRBV5-1 to TRBJ2-5, with 8 bases lining up with TRBD1. The CDR3 has 16 amino acids. The germline V gene encodes CDR1 SGHRS and CDR2 YFSETQ. The junction had 8 bases not matched to a gene; V was cut back by 4 bases and J by 0 bases. CDR3 sequence: CASSLRTGINQETQYY. CDR3 coding DNA: TGCGCCAGCAGCCTCCGGACAGGGATAAACCAAGAGACCCAGTACTAC.

This clonotype was recorded at least ten times. J is TRBJ2-1 and V is TRBV28, with 8 bases aligning to TRBD2. V was pared by 7 bases and J by 7 bases, with 6 bases of the junction left unmatched. Per germline, CDR1 MDHEN and CDR2 SYDVKM. The CDR3 consists of 13 residues. This CDR3 reads CASTGGARNEQFF. The DNA for the CDR3 is TGTGCCAGCACGGGGGGGGCGAGGAATGAGCAGTTCTTC.

This clonotype has ten or more counts. The gene calls are TRBV20-1 and TRBJ1-3; the D is unclear. V lost 5 bases to trimming and J lost 0 bases, with 14 bases between them. Germline loops: CDR1 DFQATT, CDR2 SNEGSKA (reference sequence). The CDR3 is 15 amino acids. Here the CDR3 DNA reads TGCAGTGCTGCCTCGGACGGCCACTCTGGAAACACCATATATTTT. This codes for CSAASDGHSGNTIYF.

This clonotype was counted many times. In DNA, the CDR3 is TGTGCCAGCAGCTTTGGGCAGGGAGGCTATGGCTACACCTTC. Translating it yields CASSFGQGGYGYTF. V and J are TRBV7-2 and TRBJ1-2; possibly TRBD1 for D (5 bases). CDR1 and CDR2 from the germline V gene are SGHTA and FQGNSA. The CDR3 loop spans 14 amino acids. The ends were cut back, 3 bases at V and 4 bases at J, with 12 bases in the middle. Combining the CDR3 with reference TRBV7-2 and TRBJ1-2 gives the whole variable domain GAGVSQSPSNKVTEKGKDVELRCDPISGHTALYWYRQSLGQGLEFLIYFQGNSAPDKSGLPSDRFSAERTGGSVSTLTIQRTQQEDSAVYLCASSFGQGGYGYTFGSGTRLTVV.

This clonotype appeared many times. The genes are TRBV27 and TRBJ1-6; D is uncertain. This CDR3 region has 14 residues. V lost 7 bases to trimming and J lost 4 bases, with 11 bases between them. CDR1 and CDR2 from the germline V gene are MNHEY and SMNVEV (reference sequence). CDR3 sequence reads: CASTPSIYNSPLHF. For the CDR3, the DNA is TGTGCCAGCACCCCGAGCATATATAATTCACCCCTCCACTTT.

This clonotype was detected ten times or more. CDR3: CASSPEKGPYGYTF. CDR3 nucleotide sequence: TGTGCCAGCAGCCCGGAGAAGGGTCCCTATGGCTACACCTTC. The chain has TRBV7-2 and TRBJ1-2, with unresolved D. V dropped 5 bases and J dropped 4 bases, with 14 bases sitting between them. Germline V gives CDR1 SGHTA, CDR2 FQGNSA. This CDR3 comprises 14 residues.

In this sample, this clonotype turned up many times. The chain uses TRBV29-1 and TRBJ1-1; D remains ambiguous. The CDR3 sequence is 12 residues long. The V end lost 3 bases, the J end lost 5 bases, and 10 bases lay between the germline ends. Germline V gene sequence: CDR1 SQVTM, CDR2 ANQGSEA. The CDR3 region has the DNA TGCAGCGTTGAGATAGGGAGGACTGAAGCTTTCTTT. Translated, it gives CSVEIGRTEAFF.

This clonotype was detected many times. The genes are TRBV7-3 and TRBJ2-1, with no clear D. The CDR3 is made up of 14 amino acids. Per germline, CDR1 SGHTA and CDR2 FQGTGA. Trimming removed 4 bases at V and 2 bases at J, with 9 bases between. CDR3 region: CASSSLGPYNEQFF. The CDR3 nucleotides read TGTGCCAGCAGCTCGCTCGGCCCCTACAATGAGCAGTTCTTC.

This clonotype was recorded at least ten times. V usage is TRBV7-9 and J usage is TRBJ1-4, with D perhaps matching TRBD1 (5 bases). Germline loops: CDR1 SEHNR, CDR2 FQNEAQ (reference sequence). CDR3 length equals 15 residues. Trimming took 5 bases from V and 5 from J, leaving 15 bases between them. The CDR3 is CASSPPGLSNEKLFF. In DNA form, the CDR3 reads TGTGCCAGCAGCCCTCCGGGACTTTCAAATGAAAAACTGTTTTTT.

In this sample, this clonotype turned up many times. The CDR3 DNA is TGTGCCAGCAGCTCCCCTGGGGCGGATACGCAGTATTTT. Protein product: CASSSPGADTQYF. The rearrangement uses TRBV6-2 or TRBV6-3 and TRBJ2-3, with D possibly being TRBD1 (5 bases). The germline V gene encodes CDR1 MNHEY and CDR2 SVGEGT. The CDR3 loop spans 13 amino acids. Trimming shortened V by 6 bases and J by 6 bases, and 13 bases separated the two germline ends.

In DNA, the CDR3 is TGTGCCAGCAGGAATGATTGGATGAACACTGAAGCTTTCTTT. Amino acid sequence: CASRNDWMNTEAFF. The V call is TRBV2, the J call TRBJ1-1; D is undetermined. Germline CDR1 and CDR2: SNHLY and FYNNEI. This CDR3 has 14 amino acids. V was pared by 6 bases and J by 0 bases, with 11 bases between.

This clonotype showed up many times. The chain joins TRBV7-2 to TRBJ1-1; D perhaps matches TRBD1 (5 bases). V dropped 1 base and J dropped 3 bases, with 12 bases sitting between them. This CDR3 spans 15 amino acids. Germline loops: CDR1 SGHTA, CDR2 FQGNSA. The CDR3 DNA is TGTGCCAGCAGCTTAGGATGGGGGGAGGACACTGAAGCTTTCTTT. Its translation is CASSLGWGEDTEAFF.